The 24 T cell receptor beta chains reported below all come from one sample, sequenced in a study of blood T cell repertoires in COVID-19. Repertoires were generated with immunoSEQ multiplex PCR, while TCRdb's copy carries only in-frame clones and drops some. The table shows over 300,000 clones, with roughly 90% occurring only once. The sequenced material came from peripheral blood. These receptors all come from a man aged 18 to 29 who had recovered from COVID-19.

In DNA, the CDR3 is TGTGCCAGCAGTTACTCGAGGGGGCAGTTGGACACTGAAGCTTTCTTT. Translating it yields CASSYSRGQLDTEAFF. The V gene is TRBV6-5, the J gene TRBJ1-1; 7 bases fit TRBD1. The CDR3 runs 16 residues. V dropped 0 bases and J dropped 3; count of bases not matched to a gene: 7. Germline V lookup: CDR1 MNHEY, CDR2 SVGAGI.

This chain uses TRBV7-9 with TRBJ1-6; 10 positions agree with TRBD1. Germline V gene sequence: CDR1 SEHNR, CDR2 FQNEAQ (reference sequence). The CDR3 length is 15 residues. The V segment lost 4 bases and the J segment 7 bases; nucleotides outside the gene matches: 4. The CDR3 spells CASSSLGQGNSPLHF. CDR3 nucleotides: TGTGCCAGCAGCTCATTGGGACAGGGGAATTCACCCCTCCACTTT.

The chain links TRBV6-1 to TRBJ1-1; no definite D call. Germline loops: CDR1 MNHNS, CDR2 SASEGT. Deletions cut 0 bases from V and 2 bases from J, with 4 bases between. There are 13 residues in the CDR3. The CDR3 is CASSEAPNTEAFF. CDR3 bases: TGTGCCAGCAGTGAAGCCCCTAACACTGAAGCTTTCTTT.

The chain recombines TRBV29-1 with TRBJ2-7, with D uncertain. The CDR3 is 15 amino acids. The germline V gene has CDR1 SQVTM and CDR2 ANQGSEA. V dropped 1 base and J dropped 1 base, with 14 bases sitting between them. DNA of the CDR3: TGCAGCGTTGAAGGAGGTACGGCTCCGTCCTACGAGCAGTACTTC. Residues: CSVEGGTAPSYEQYF.

This chain joins TRBV4-1 and TRBJ2-7; D not resolved. Germline V gene lookup returns CDR1 MGHRA and CDR2 YSYEKL. V was pared by 1 base and J by 2 bases, with 12 bases between. There are 15 residues in the CDR3. CDR3 coding DNA: TGCGCCAGCAGCCAAGTTTTGAGTGACACCTACGAGCAGTACTTC. This gives the protein CASSQVLSDTYEQYF.

The chain couples TRBV6-6 to TRBJ2-1, with 10 bases identical to TRBD2. Germline CDR1 MNHNY, CDR2 SVGAGI (reference sequence). V trimming: 2 bases; J trimming: 6 bases; junction bases outside the gene matches: 1. The CDR3 sequence is 14 residues long. The CDR3 protein is CASSYGTSANEQFF. The CDR3 DNA is TGTGCCAGCAGTTACGGGACTAGCGCCAATGAGCAGTTCTTC.

The chain is built from TRBV3-1 (or the pseudogene TRBV3-2) and TRBJ2-7; perhaps TRBD2 as D (5 bases). The V end was cut by 4 bases, the J end by 3 bases, with 13 bases between. The V gene's germline CDR1 is LGHDT and CDR2 YNNKEL (reference sequence). There are 14 residues in the CDR3. The CDR3 bases are TGTGCCAGCAGCCTTTCGACCCGGGGCTACGAGCAGTACTTC. It is translated as CASSLSTRGYEQYF.

This rearrangement joins TRBV5-1 to TRBJ2-1, with 10 bases fitting TRBD2. The CDR3 is made up of 14 amino acids. Looked up from germline, CDR1 is SGHRS and CDR2 is YFSETQ. J was trimmed by 11 bases and V by 0 bases; bases with no gene match: 5. Here the CDR3 reads CASSLEREGRKQFF. CDR3 sequence (DNA): TGCGCCAGCAGCTTGGAGCGGGAGGGCCGTAAGCAGTTCTTC.

The gene calls are TRBV5-8 and TRBJ1-1; the match to TRBD1 covers 7 bases. The trim removed 4 bases at V and 5 bases at J, leaving 5 bases unmatched. This CDR3 has 13 amino acids. Germline CDR1 SGHTS, CDR2 YDEGEE. In DNA, the CDR3 is TGTGCCAGCAGCCGACAGGGAGGTACTGAAGCTTTCTTT. This codes for CASSRQGGTEAFF. Combining the CDR3 with reference TRBV5-8 and TRBJ1-1 gives the whole variable domain EAGVTQSPTHLIKTRGQQATLRCSPISGHTSVYWYQQALGLGLQFLLWYDEGEERNRGNFPPRFSGRQFPNYSSELNVNALELEDSALYLCASSRQGGTEAFFGQGTRLTVV.

The chain combines TRBV20-1 with TRBJ2-5; a weak D match, TRBD2 (5 bases). The CDR3 contains 11 residues. Germline CDR1 and CDR2: DFQATT and SNEGSKA (reference sequence). The V gene lost 7 bases and the J gene lost 2 bases, with 8 bases spanning the gap. CDR3 in DNA: TGCAGTGTGGACTTTCAAGAGACCCAGTACTTC. Translating gives CSVDFQETQYF.

This clone showed up just a few times. The chain uses TRBV12-5 and TRBJ2-7; TRBD1 agrees at 8 bases. This CDR3 region has 16 residues. Germline V lookup: CDR1 LGHNT, CDR2 FRNRAP. J was trimmed by 6 bases and V by 7 bases; bases with no gene match: 17. The CDR3 DNA is TGTGCTAGTGCCCCGGAGGGCGGGACAGGCGGTGGCGAGCAGTACTTC. Its protein product is CASAPEGGTGGGEQYF.

The CDR3 sequence: CASSHWDRSLAGESEQFF. CDR3 in DNA: TGTGCCAGCAGCCACTGGGACAGGTCGCTAGCGGGAGAAAGTGAGCAGTTCTTC. The chain joins TRBV7-9 to TRBJ2-1; 10 positions match TRBD2. After removal of 5 bases from V and 9 bases from J, the junction contained 19 bases not matched to a gene. The CDR3 has 18 residues. Germline CDR1 reads SEHNR; CDR2 reads FQNEAQ (reference sequence).

The rearrangement uses TRBV18 and TRBJ1-5; 11 bases agree with TRBD1. CDR1 KGHSH and CDR2 LQKENI come from the germline V gene. The V segment lost 5 bases and the J segment 6 bases; nucleotides outside the gene matches: 6. The CDR3 is made up of 15 amino acids. The CDR3 sequence: CASSAGQGVGQPQHF. DNA of the CDR3: TGTGCCAGCTCAGCGGGACAGGGGGTGGGTCAGCCCCAGCATTTT.

The V gene is TRBV25-1, the J gene TRBJ2-7; 7 positions match TRBD2. The J call is uncertain, as TRBJ2-5 better fits the DNA end. CDR1 and CDR2 from the germline V gene are MGHDK and SYGVNS. The CDR3 runs 14 residues. The CDR3 region is CASTRGREVETQYF. CDR3 in DNA: TGTGCCAGCACCCGAGGCCGGGAGGTAGAGACCCAGTACTTC.

This rearrangement joins TRBV14 to TRBJ1-5, with D possibly being TRBD1 (5 bases). CDR3 size: 14 residues. Trimming cost V 4 bases and J 4 bases, with 11 bases left between them. The V gene's germline CDR1 is SGHDN and CDR2 FVKESK. CDR3 nucleotides: TGTGCCAGCAGCCTGGGGGGGAATAATCAGCCCCAGCATTTT. Its protein product is CASSLGGNNQPQHF. The full variable domain, its missing parts supplied by reference TRBV14 and TRBJ1-5, is EAGVTQFPSHSVIEKGQTVTLRCDPISGHDNLYWYRRVMGKEIKFLLHFVKESKQDESGMPNNRFLAERTGGTYSTLKVQPAELEDSGVYFCASSLGGNNQPQHFGDGTRLSIL.

The CDR3 nucleotides are TGCGCCAGCCTTGGACAGAGCTATGGCTACACCTTC. Protein sequence: CASLGQSYGYTF. This sequence joins TRBV10-2 and TRBJ1-2; possibly TRBD1 for D (6 bases). The CDR3 covers 12 residues. Germline V gene data show CDR1 as WSHSY and CDR2 as SAAADI. Deletions cut 8 bases from V and 4 bases from J, with 11 bases between.

The chain links TRBV6-5 to TRBJ2-1; 10 bases line up with TRBD2. The germline CDR1 and CDR2 sequences are MNHEY and SVGAGI. This CDR3 is 16 amino acids long. The V gene end was trimmed by 0 bases and the J gene end by 7 bases; junction bases not matched to a gene: 6. The chain's CDR3 is CASSYSRLAGGNEQFF. The CDR3 nucleotides read TGTGCCAGCAGTTACTCGAGATTAGCGGGAGGTAATGAGCAGTTCTTC.

Remarks on this clone: The same CDR3 can be traced to other DNA sequences in this sample. The V call is TRBV6-5, the J call TRBJ2-7; D gene uncertain. This CDR3 has 14 amino acids. Trimming took 0 bases from V and 0 from J, leaving 6 bases between them. The germline gives CDR1 MNHEY, CDR2 SVGAGI. CDR3 amino acids: CASSYSGSSYEQYF. Here the CDR3 DNA reads TGTGCCAGCAGTTACTCGGGCTCCTCCTACGAGCAGTACTTC.

The rearrangement joins TRBV3-1 (or the pseudogene TRBV3-2) to TRBJ1-2; 8 nucleotides align to TRBD1. This CDR3 contains 13 residues. V lost 6 bases and J lost 13; bases outside the gene matches: 13. The germline CDR1 and CDR2 sequences are LGHDT and YNNKEL (reference sequence). CDR3 protein: CASSQGANPSLTF. Written as DNA, the CDR3 is TGTGCCAGCAGTCAGGGGGCAAATCCCAGTCTCACCTTC.

The chain has TRBV10-1 and TRBJ2-3, with a tentative D call TRBD2 (5 bases). CDR1 and CDR2 from the germline V gene are WNHNN and SYGVQD (reference sequence). The CDR3 covers 13 residues. The ends were cut back, 6 bases at V and 1 base at J, with 8 bases in the middle. This chain's CDR3 is CASRAEGTDTQYF. The CDR3 nucleotides are TGCGCCAGCAGGGCGGAGGGCACAGATACGCAGTATTTT.

J is TRBJ1-1 and V is TRBV20-1; D unclear. CDR1 and CDR2 (germline): DFQATT, SNEGSKA (reference sequence). The CDR3 consists of 11 residues. Trimming shortened V by 1 base and J by 7 bases, and 7 bases separated the two germline ends. CDR3 amino acids: CSARAGYEAFF. In DNA form, the CDR3 reads TGCAGTGCTAGAGCAGGCTATGAAGCTTTCTTT.

This chain joins TRBV19 and TRBJ2-1; 9 bases map to TRBD1. V dropped 6 bases and J dropped 12; count of bases not matched to a gene: 12. Germline V gene sequence: CDR1 LNHDA, CDR2 SQIVND (reference sequence). CDR3 size: 14 residues. CDR3 nucleotides: TGTGCCAGTAGCATGGGGACAGGGAAGTACGGGCAGTTCTTC. Translation: CASSMGTGKYGQFF. The variable domain in full, completed from reference TRBV19 and TRBJ2-1, reads DGGITQSPKYLFRKEGQNVTLSCEQNLNHDAMYWYRQDPGQGLRLIYYSQIVNDFQKGDIAEGYSVSREKKESFPLTVTSAQKNPTAFYLCASSMGTGKYGQFFGPGTRLTVL.

This rearrangement joins TRBV6-6 to TRBJ1-1; D unclear. Trimming removed 5 bases at V and 3 bases at J, with 4 bases between. The CDR3 is 11 residues long. Germline V lookup: CDR1 MNHNY, CDR2 SVGAGI (reference sequence). In DNA, the CDR3 is TGTGCCAGCAGTCCTTACACTGAAGCTTTCTTT. It is translated as CASSPYTEAFF.

The gene calls are TRBV7-9 and TRBJ2-7; D may be TRBD1 (5 bases). Trimming stripped 7 bases from V and 2 bases from J, with 12 bases between. The length of the CDR3 is 13 residues. Germline CDR1 and CDR2: SEHNR and FQNEAQ (reference sequence). The DNA of the CDR3 is TGTGCCAGCAACTGGGGCGAAACCTACGAGCAGTACTTC. Translating it yields CASNWGETYEQYF.